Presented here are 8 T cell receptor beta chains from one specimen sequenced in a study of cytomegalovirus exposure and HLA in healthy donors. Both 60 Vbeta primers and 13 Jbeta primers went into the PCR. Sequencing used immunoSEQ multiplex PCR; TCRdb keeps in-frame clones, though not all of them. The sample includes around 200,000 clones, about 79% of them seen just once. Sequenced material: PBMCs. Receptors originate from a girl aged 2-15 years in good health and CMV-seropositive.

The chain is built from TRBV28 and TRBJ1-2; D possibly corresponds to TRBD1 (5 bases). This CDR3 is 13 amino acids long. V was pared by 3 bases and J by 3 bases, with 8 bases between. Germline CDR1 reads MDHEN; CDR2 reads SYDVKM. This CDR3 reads CASSFRADYGYTF. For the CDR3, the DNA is TGTGCCAGCAGTTTCAGGGCCGACTATGGCTACACCTTC.

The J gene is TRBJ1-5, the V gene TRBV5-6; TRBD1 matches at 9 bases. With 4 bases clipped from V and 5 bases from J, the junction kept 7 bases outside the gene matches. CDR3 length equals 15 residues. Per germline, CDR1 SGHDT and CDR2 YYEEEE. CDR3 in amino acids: CASSAGTGFYQPQHF. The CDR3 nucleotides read TGTGCCAGCAGCGCCGGGACAGGGTTTTATCAGCCCCAGCATTTT.

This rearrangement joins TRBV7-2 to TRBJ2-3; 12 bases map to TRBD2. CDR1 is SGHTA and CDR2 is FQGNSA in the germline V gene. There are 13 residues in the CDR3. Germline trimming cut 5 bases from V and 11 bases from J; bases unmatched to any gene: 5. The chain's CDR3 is CASSHGLAGRQYF. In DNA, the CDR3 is TGTGCCAGCAGCCATGGACTAGCGGGAAGGCAGTATTTT. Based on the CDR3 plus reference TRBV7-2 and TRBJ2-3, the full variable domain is GAGVSQSPSNKVTEKGKDVELRCDPISGHTALYWYRQSLGQGLEFLIYFQGNSAPDKSGLPSDRFSAERTGGSVSTLTIQRTQQEDSAVYLCASSHGLAGRQYFGPGTRLTVL.

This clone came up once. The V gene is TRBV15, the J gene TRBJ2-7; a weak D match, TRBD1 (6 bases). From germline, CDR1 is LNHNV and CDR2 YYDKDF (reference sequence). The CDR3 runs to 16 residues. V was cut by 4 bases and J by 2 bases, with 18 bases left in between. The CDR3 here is CATSTVRDIGPYEQYF. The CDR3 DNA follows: TGTGCCACCAGCACAGTCCGGGACATAGGTCCCTACGAGCAGTACTTC.

This CDR3 reads CASSSGQFWTEAFF. DNA of the CDR3: TGTGCCAGCAGTTCCGGACAGTTTTGGACTGAAGCTTTCTTT. The J gene is TRBJ1-1, the V gene TRBV27; a possible D gene is TRBD1 (6 bases). The CDR3 has 14 amino acids. Trimming stripped 4 bases from V and 5 bases from J, with 14 bases between. Germline-derived CDR1 and CDR2 are MNHEY and SMNVEV (reference sequence).

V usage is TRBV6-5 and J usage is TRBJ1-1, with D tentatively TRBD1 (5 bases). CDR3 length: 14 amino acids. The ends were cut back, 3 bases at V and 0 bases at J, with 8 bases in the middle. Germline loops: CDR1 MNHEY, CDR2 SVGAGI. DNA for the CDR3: TGTGCCAGCAGTTATAACAGGCTGAACACTGAAGCTTTCTTT. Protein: CASSYNRLNTEAFF.

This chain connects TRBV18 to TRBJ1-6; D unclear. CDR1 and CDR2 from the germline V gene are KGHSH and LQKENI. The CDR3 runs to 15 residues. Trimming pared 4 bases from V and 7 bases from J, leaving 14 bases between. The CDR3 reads CASSLSLYLNSPLHF. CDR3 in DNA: TGTGCCAGCTCACTGTCCCTATATTTAAATTCACCCCTCCACTTT.

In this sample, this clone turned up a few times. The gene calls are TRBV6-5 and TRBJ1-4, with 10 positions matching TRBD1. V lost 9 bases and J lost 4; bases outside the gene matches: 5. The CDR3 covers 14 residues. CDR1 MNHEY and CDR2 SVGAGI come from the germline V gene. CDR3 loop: CARSRDRGNEKLFF. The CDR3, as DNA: TGTGCCAGATCCCGGGACAGGGGTAATGAAAAACTGTTTTTT.